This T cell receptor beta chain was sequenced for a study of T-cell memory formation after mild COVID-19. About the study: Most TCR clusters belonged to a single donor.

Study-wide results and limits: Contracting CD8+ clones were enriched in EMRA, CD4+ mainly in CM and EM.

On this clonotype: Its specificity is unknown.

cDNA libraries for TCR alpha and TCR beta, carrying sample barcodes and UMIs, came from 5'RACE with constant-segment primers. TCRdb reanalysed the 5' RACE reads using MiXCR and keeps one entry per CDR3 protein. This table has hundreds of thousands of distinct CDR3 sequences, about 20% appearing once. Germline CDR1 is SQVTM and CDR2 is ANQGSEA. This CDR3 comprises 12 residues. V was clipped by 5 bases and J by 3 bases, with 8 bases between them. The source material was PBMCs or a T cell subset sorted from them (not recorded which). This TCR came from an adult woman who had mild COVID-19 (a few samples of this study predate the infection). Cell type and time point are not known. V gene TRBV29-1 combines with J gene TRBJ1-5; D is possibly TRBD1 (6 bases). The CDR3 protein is CSVRTDNQPQHF. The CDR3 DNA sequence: TGCAGCGTTAGGACAGACAATCAGCCCCAGCATTTT.